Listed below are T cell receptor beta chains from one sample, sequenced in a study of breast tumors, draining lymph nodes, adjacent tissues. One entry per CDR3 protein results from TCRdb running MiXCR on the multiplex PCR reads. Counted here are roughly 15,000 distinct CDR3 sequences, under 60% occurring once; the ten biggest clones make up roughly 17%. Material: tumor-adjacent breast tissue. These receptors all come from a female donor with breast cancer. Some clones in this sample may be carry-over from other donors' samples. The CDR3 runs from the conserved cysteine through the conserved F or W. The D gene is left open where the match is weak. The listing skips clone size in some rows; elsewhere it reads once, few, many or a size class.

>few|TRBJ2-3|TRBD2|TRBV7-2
TGTGCCAGCAGCTTAGAGTGGACTAGCGGTTTAACAGATACGCAGTATTTT
CASSLEWTSGLTDTQYF
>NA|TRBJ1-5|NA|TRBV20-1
TGCAGTGCTATAAGCAATAGCAATCAGCCCCAGCATTTT
CSAISNSNQPQHF
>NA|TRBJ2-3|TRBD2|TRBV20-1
TGCAGTGCTTTAGCGGGAAGAGATACGCAGTATTTT
CSALAGRDTQYF
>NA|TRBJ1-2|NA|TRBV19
TGTGCCAGTAGTATGGCTGGACTGTATGGCTACACCTTC
CASSMAGLYGYTF
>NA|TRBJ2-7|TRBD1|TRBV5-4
TGTGCCAGCAGCCTGGACGCCGCGACAGGGGCCTCCTACGAGCAGTACTTC
CASSLDAATGASYEQYF
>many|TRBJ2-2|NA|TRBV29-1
TGCAGCGTTGCAAGCGCGAACACCGGGGAGCTGTTTTTT
CSVASANTGELFF
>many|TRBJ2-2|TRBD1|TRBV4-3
TGCGCCAGCAGCCACGACAGGGTATACACCGGGGAGCTGTTTTTT
CASSHDRVYTGELFF
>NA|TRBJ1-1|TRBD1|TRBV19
TGTGCCAGTAGTGGGACAGGGCGAAGCCAAGCTTTCTTT
CASSGTGRSQAFF
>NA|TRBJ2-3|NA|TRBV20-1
TGCAGTGCTAGAGCTCTTAATGGGGGCGGGAGCACAGATACGCAGTATTTT
CSARALNGGGSTDTQYF
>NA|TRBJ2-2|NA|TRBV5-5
TGTGCCAGCATTGAGACTCTCGCAGGGACCGGGGAACTGTTTTTT
CASIETLAGTGELFF
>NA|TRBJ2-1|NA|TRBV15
TGTGCCACCAGCAGAGGGGTCCAGAGGGATGAGCAGTTCTTC
CATSRGVQRDEQFF
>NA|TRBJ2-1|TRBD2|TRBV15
TGTGCCACCAGCAGAGATAGCGGGAGCAGAAACAATGAGCAGTTCTTC
CATSRDSGSRNNEQFF
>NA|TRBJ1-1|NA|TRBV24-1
TGTGCCACCAGTGAAGGGCCTGAAGCTTTCTTT
CATSEGPEAFF
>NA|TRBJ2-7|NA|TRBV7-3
TGTGCCAGCAGCGAGGGGCTTTCCTACGAGCAGTACTTC
CASSEGLSYEQYF
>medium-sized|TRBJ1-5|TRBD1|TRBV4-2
TGTGCCAGCAGCCAAGATGGACAGGGCGATCAGCCCCAGCATTTT
CASSQDGQGDQPQHF
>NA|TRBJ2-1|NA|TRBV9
TGTGCCAGCAGCCCTACAGGGAGGGGATCCAATGAGCAGTTCTTC
CASSPTGRGSNEQFF
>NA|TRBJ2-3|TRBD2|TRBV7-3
TGTGCCAGCAGCTTAGCGGGAGCCACAGATACGCAGTATTTT
CASSLAGATDTQYF
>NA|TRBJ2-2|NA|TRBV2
TGTGCCAACTCAGAACCAGGAGACACCGGGGAGCTGTTTTTT
CANSEPGDTGELFF
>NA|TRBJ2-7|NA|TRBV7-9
TGTGCCAGCAGCTTGAGTCGGCAGGAGGGCGACGAGCAGTACTTC
CASSLSRQEGDEQYF
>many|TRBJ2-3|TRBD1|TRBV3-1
TGTGCCAGCAGCCAAGGGACAGGCTACACAGATACGCAGTATTTT
CASSQGTGYTDTQYF
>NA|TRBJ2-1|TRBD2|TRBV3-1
TGTGCCAGCAGCCAAGCGGCGGGAGGGCCCCCTTTCGACAATGAGCAGTTCTTC
CASSQAAGGPPFDNEQFF
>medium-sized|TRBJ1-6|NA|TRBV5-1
TGCGCCAGCAGCTTGACGAGCTCCTATAATTCACCCCTCCACTTT
CASSLTSSYNSPLHF
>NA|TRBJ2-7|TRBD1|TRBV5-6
TGTGCCAGCAGCTATTGGGGCCAGGGGGCGGGCGAGCAGTACTTC
CASSYWGQGAGEQYF
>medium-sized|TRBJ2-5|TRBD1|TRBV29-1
TGCAGCGTCCGCAACAGGGGAGCAGCAGAGACCCAGTACTTC
CSVRNRGAAETQYF
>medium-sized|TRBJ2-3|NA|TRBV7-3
TGTGCCAGCAGCTTAAATCCGGGGGCAACAGATACGCAGTATTTT
CASSLNPGATDTQYF
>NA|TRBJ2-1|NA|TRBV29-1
TGCAGCGTTAGACCGTTCCGGCAGGGGAATGAGCAGTTCTTC
CSVRPFRQGNEQFF
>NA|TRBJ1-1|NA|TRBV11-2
TGTGCCAGCAGCCCTCGGGGTACTGAAGCTTTCTTT
CASSPRGTEAFF
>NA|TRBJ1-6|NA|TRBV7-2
TGTGCCAGCAGCTTAGCGATGGTAATCACCTCGACCAATCATTCACCCCTCCACTTC
CASSLAMVITSTNHSPLHF
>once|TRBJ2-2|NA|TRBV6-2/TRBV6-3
TGTGCCAGCAGTTACTCAGGCCACCGGGAGCTGTTTTTT
CASSYSGHRELFF
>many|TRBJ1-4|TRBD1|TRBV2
TGTGCCACGCAACGGGACAGTAATGAAAAACCGTTTTTT
CATQRDSNEKPFF
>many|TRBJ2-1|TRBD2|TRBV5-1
TGCGCCAGCAGCTTGACAGCGGGAGGGCCTAATGAGCAGTTCTTC
CASSLTAGGPNEQFF
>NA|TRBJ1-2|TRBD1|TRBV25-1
TGTGCCAGCAGTGCTAGAGATAACAGAGGGACAGGGAAAGGATTAGACTATGGCTACACCTTC
CASSARDNRGTGKGLDYGYTF
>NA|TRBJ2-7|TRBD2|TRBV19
TGTGCCAGTAGTCTGCTAGCGGGAGATTACGAGCAGTACTTC
CASSLLAGDYEQYF
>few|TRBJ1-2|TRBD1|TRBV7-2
TGTGCCAGCAGACCATGGGGACAGGGGTACTATGGCTACACCTTC
CASRPWGQGYYGYTF
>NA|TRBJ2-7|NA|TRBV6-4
TGTGCCAGCAGTCACACGGGGACGTCGAGGTACGAGCAGTACTTC
CASSHTGTSRYEQYF
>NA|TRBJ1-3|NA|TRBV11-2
TGCGCCAGCAGCTCAACTCAGGGAAACACCATATATTTT
CASSSTQGNTIYF
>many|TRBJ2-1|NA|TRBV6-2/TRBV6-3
TGTGCCAGCGAAACCGGGACAAAAAACAATGAGCAGTTCTTC
CASETGTKNNEQFF
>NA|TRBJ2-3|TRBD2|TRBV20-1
TGCAGTGCTAGAAGGACTAGCGGTTTAACAGATACGCAGTATTTT
CSARRTSGLTDTQYF
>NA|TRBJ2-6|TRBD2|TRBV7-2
TGTGCCAGCAGCCCCGGACTAGCGTCTGGGGCCAACGTCCTGACTTTC
CASSPGLASGANVLTF
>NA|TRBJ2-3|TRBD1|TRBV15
TGTGCCACCAGCAGAGATGGGACAGGAGGGAACACAGATACGCAGTACTTT
CATSRDGTGGNTDTQYF
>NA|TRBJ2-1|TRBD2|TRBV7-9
TGTGCCAGCAGCTGGACCCTAGCGGGAGGGCCAGCTGAGCAGTTCTTC
CASSWTLAGGPAEQFF
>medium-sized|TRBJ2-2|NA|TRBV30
TGTGCCTGGAGTGTACTGGAAGCCGGGGAGCTGTTTTTT
CAWSVLEAGELFF
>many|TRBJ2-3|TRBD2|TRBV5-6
TGTGCCAGCAGCCTCGGGGCCGGGACTAGCCTTACAGATACGCAGTATTTT
CASSLGAGTSLTDTQYF
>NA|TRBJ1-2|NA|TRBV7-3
TGTGCCAGCAGCTTACTCCCTCGCTATGGCTACACCTTC
CASSLLPRYGYTF
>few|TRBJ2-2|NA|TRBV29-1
TGCAGCGTTGTACAGGGTGGATCCGGTGAGCTGTTTTTT
CSVVQGGSGELFF
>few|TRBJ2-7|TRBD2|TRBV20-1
TGCAGTGCTAGTCTAGCGGGGGCCTACGAGCAGTACTTC
CSASLAGAYEQYF